This is a list of T cell receptor beta chains from one sample in a study of response to subunit inactivated influenza vaccine. TCRdb analysed the RT-PCR reads with MiXCR anew, one entry per CDR3 protein. The table shows 650,000 to 800,000 distinct CDR3 sequences, with about 15% occurring only once. The source was PBMCs from blood, collected around two weeks before vaccination. Receptors originate from a middle-aged man who received an inactivated influenza vaccine. The CDR3 runs from the conserved cysteine through the conserved F or W. D genes are given only for firm matches. A row's size may be missing; if present it is once, few, many or a size class.

j_call d_call clone_size v_call cdr3_nt cdr3_aa
TRBJ2-2 - - TRBV28 TGTGCCAGCAGTTTAAGTCAGGGGTGGGGCACCGGGGAGCTGTTTTTT CASSLSQGWGTGELFF
TRBJ2-7 - - TRBV7-8 TGTGCCAGCAGCTGGGCGGGATTATCCTACGAGCAGTACTTC CASSWAGLSYEQYF
TRBJ2-2 - many TRBV28 TGTGCCAGCAGTTCCAGACTGACTTTGAACACCGGGGAGCTGTTTTTT CASSSRLTLNTGELFF
TRBJ1-6 TRBD1 - TRBV7-8 TGTGCCAGCAGCTTAAACAGGGGGCGTTCACCCCTCCACTTT CASSLNRGRSPLHF
TRBJ1-5 TRBD1 - TRBV12-3/TRBV12-4 TGTGCCAGCAGTTTTTTAGGGGACAGGGTATTAAGACAGCCCCAGCATTTT CASSFLGDRVLRQPQHF
TRBJ2-7 TRBD1 - TRBV29-1 TGCAGCGTTGCCACAGGGGAAGAGAACGAGCAGTACTTC CSVATGEENEQYF
TRBJ2-3 TRBD2 - TRBV20-1 TGCAGTGCTACCCCGGGGCTAGCGGGCTCTAGCACAGATACGCAGTATTTT CSATPGLAGSSTDTQYF
TRBJ2-1 - many TRBV28 TGTGCCAGCAGTTTGGCCGAATACAATGAGCAGTTCTTC CASSLAEYNEQFF
TRBJ2-7 - - TRBV12-3/TRBV12-4 TGTGCCAGCAGTTTTTCACTCCGTCCCTACGAGCAGTACTTC CASSFSLRPYEQYF
TRBJ2-7 - - TRBV11-2 TGTGCCAGCAGCTTAGCCGGGACTGCGGGGAGCGAGCAGTACTTC CASSLAGTAGSEQYF
TRBJ2-7 - many TRBV7-9 TGTGCCAGCAGCTTAGATTGGAACGGGAACGAGCAGTACTTC CASSLDWNGNEQYF
TRBJ2-2 - - TRBV5-1 TGCGCCAGCAGCCCACGGACTGCGCGAGGCACCGGGGAGCTGTTTTTT CASSPRTARGTGELFF
TRBJ2-7 TRBD1 - TRBV6-5 TGTGCCAGCAGTTACCCCGGGACAGGGGTCCGCGAGCAGTACTTC CASSYPGTGVREQYF
TRBJ2-1 TRBD1 - TRBV6-5 TGTGCCAGCAGTTACTCGATATCTCGACAGGGGCGCAATGAGCAGTTCTTC CASSYSISRQGRNEQFF
TRBJ1-5 - many TRBV12-3/TRBV12-4 TGTGCCAGCAGCGAGGGGGGGGGCAATCAGCCCCAGCATTTT CASSEGGGNQPQHF
TRBJ2-3 TRBD2 - TRBV20-1 TGCAGTGCTAGAGATCTGCGGGAGGGTGGAGATACGCAGTATTTT CSARDLREGGDTQYF
TRBJ2-7 - - TRBV30 TGTGCCGGACGGGGGTCCTACGAGCAGTACTTC CAGRGSYEQYF
TRBJ2-7 TRBD1 - TRBV4-3 TGCGCCAGCAGCCAAGACCTACAGGGGGCCGGCGAGCAGTACTTC CASSQDLQGAGEQYF
TRBJ2-2 - few TRBV5-5 TGTGCCAGCAGCTCAACGACAGGCCCAACCGGGGAGCTGTTTTTT CASSSTTGPTGELFF
TRBJ2-1 TRBD2 - TRBV6-2/TRBV6-3 TGTGCCAGCACCGGACTAGCGGGGGATTCCTACAATGAGCAGTTCTTC CASTGLAGDSYNEQFF
TRBJ1-1 - many TRBV5-1 TGTGCCAGCAGCTTAGACCGAAACACTGAAGCTTTCTTT CASSLDRNTEAFF
TRBJ1-2 - - TRBV28 TGTGCCAGCAGTTTATGGCAGGGGTCTGGATCGGGTGGCTACACCTTC CASSLWQGSGSGGYTF